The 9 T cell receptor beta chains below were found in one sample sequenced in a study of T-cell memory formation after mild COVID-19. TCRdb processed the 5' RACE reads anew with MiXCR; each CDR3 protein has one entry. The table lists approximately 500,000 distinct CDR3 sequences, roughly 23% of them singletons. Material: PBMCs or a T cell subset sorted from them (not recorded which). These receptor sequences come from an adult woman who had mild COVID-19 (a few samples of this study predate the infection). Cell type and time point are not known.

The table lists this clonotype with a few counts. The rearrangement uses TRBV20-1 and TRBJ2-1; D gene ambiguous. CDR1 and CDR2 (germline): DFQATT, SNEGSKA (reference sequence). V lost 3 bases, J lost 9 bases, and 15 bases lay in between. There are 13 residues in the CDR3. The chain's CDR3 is CSASPLASGEQFF. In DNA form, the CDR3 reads TGCAGTGCTAGCCCTTTAGCCTCCGGTGAGCAGTTCTTC.

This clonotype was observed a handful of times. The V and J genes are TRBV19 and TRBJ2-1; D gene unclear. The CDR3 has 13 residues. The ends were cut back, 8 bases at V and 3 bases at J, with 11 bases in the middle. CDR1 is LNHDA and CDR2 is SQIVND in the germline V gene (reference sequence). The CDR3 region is CASSSGLYNEQFF. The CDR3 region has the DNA TGTGCCAGTTCTAGTGGTCTCTACAATGAGCAGTTCTTC.

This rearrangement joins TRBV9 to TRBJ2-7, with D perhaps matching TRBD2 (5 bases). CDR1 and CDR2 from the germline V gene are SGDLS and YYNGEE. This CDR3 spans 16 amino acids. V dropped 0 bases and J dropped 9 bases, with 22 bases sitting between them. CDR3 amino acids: CASSVASRPSYEGQYF. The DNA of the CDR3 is TGTGCCAGCAGCGTAGCGAGTCGGCCGTCCTACGAGGGGCAGTACTTC.

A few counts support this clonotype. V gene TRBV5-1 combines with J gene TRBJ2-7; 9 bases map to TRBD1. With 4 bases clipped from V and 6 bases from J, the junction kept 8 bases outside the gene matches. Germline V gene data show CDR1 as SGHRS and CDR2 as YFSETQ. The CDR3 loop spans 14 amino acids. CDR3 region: CASSRWDRVGEQYF. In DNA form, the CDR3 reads TGCGCCAGCAGCCGATGGGACAGGGTGGGCGAGCAGTACTTC.

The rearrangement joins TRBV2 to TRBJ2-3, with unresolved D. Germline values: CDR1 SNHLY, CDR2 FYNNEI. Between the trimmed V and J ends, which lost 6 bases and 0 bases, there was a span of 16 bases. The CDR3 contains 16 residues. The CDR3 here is CASSPRWASSTDTQYF. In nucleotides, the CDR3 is TGTGCCAGCAGCCCGAGGTGGGCCTCTAGCACAGATACGCAGTATTTT.

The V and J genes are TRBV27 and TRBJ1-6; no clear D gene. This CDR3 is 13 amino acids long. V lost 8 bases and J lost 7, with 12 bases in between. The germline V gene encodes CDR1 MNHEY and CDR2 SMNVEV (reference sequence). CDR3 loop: CASSLGLNSPLHF. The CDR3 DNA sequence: TGTGCCAGCTCCCTGGGGTTGAATTCACCCCTCCACTTT.

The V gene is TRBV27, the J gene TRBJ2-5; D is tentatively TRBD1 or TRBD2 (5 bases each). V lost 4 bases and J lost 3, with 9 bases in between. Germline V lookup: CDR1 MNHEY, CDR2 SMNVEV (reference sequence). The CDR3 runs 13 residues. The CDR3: CASSSRGEETQYF. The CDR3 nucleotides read TGTGCCAGCAGTTCCCGAGGGGAAGAGACCCAGTACTTC.

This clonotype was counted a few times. CDR3 loop: CASSHPGQTANTIYF. The CDR3 DNA sequence: TGTGCCAGCAGTCATCCGGGACAGACGGCGAACACCATATATTTT. The chain uses TRBV12-3 or TRBV12-4 and TRBJ1-3, with TRBD1 identical over 7 bases. V lost 5 bases to trimming and J lost 7 bases; unmatched junction nucleotides: 11. The CDR3 contains 15 residues.

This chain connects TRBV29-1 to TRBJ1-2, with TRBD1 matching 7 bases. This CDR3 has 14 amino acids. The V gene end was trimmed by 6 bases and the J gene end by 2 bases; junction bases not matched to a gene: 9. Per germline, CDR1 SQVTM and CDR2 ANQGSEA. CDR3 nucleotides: TGCAGCGTACAGACAGGGAGGCAGAACTATGGCTACACCTTC. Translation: CSVQTGRQNYGYTF.